The clone carrying this T cell receptor beta chain was observed a few times. The antigen is unknown. RNA transcripts yielded amplified TCR beta CDR3 regions. Researchers ran a first-round RT-PCR on the TCR CDR3 using the HTBI primer set. From the multiplex PCR reads, TCRdb called clonotypes with MiXCR, one entry per CDR3 protein. The table includes 330,000 or so distinct CDR3 sequences, roughly 19% detected once. The entry originates in a study of T cells in Graves' hyperthyroidism and ophthalmopathy. About the study: At initial diagnosis, before any treatment had begun, peripheral blood was obtained. Study-wide findings and caveats: Ophthalmopathy got predicted by the model a median about 6.5 months before its onset. Within blood appeared most thyroid clonotypes that had expanded above 0.001.

Each diagnosis drew on symptoms, thyroxine, TRAb, thyroid ultrasound and orbital computed tomography findings. The source is a man aged 50 to 60 with Graves' ophthalmopathy. The sequenced material came from blood.

The CDR3 DNA reads TGTGCCAGCAGCTCGAGTCCCGGGACTAGCGGAAGGTACAATGAGCAGTTCTTC. Translated, it gives CASSSSPGTSGRYNEQFF. This chain uses TRBV9 with TRBJ2-1, with 11 bases aligning to TRBD2. V shed 4 bases and J 4 bases; nucleotides not matched to a gene: 13. Germline V gene sequence: CDR1 SGDLS, CDR2 YYNGEE. The CDR3 loop spans 18 amino acids.